The text below deals with one T cell receptor beta chain. The data derive from a study of shared clonotypes between healthy human individuals. CD45RO negativity and positive selection for CCR7 defined naive CD8 cells, a population that excluded terminally differentiated effector memory CD45RA+ cells. Those who donated, Caucasian adults without exception, all lived in Nashville, Tennessee. Assay used: immunoSEQ multiplex PCR; TCRdb lists only in-frame clones, some missing. This table has 800,000 or so clones, about 97% appearing once. Germline V gives CDR1 SGHVS, CDR2 FNYEAQ. The CDR3 covers 13 residues. V was shortened by 2 bases and J by 8 bases, with 10 bases between the two germline ends.

V is TRBV7-6 and J is TRBJ1-5; no clear D gene. This sequence originates from a man aged 30 to 39 in good health. Material for sequencing was naive CD8+ T cells sorted from blood. The CDR3 coding sequence is TGTGCCAGCAGCTTATCAGGTCTGGAGCCCCAGCATTTT. Translated: CASSLSGLEPQHF.